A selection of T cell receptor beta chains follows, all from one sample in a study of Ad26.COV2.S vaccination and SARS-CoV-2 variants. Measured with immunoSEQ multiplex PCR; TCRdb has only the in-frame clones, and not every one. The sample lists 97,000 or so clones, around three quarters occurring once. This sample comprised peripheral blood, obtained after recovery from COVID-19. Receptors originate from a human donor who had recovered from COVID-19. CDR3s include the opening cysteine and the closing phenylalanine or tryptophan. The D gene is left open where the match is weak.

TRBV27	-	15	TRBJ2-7	CASSPYGGAGYEQYF
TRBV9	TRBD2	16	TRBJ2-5	CASSAPSGGTQETQYF
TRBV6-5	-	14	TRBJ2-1	CASTHTGSYNEQFF
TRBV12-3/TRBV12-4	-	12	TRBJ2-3	CASSPSTDTQYF
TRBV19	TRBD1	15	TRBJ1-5	CASIKGQGNNQPQHF
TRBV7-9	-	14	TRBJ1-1	CASSYLTGNTEAFF
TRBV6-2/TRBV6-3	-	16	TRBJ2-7	CASSYSRDSQQDEQYF
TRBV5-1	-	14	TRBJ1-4	CASTLGLEGEKLFF
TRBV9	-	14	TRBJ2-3	CASSVNVNTDTQYF
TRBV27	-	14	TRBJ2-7	CASSLKAADYEQYF
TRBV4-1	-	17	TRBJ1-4	CASSQGAEGVSSGKLFF
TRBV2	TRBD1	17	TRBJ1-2	CASSGDRGQGYNYGYTF
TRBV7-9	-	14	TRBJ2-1	CASSFGRGSGMMFF
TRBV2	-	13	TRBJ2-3	CASRGTSTDTQYF
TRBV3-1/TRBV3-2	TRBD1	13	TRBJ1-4	CASSGTANEKLFF
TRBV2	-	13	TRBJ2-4	CASGYVAKNIQYF
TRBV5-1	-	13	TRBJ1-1	CASSSTPNTEAFF
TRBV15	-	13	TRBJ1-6	CATSRTSDSPLHF
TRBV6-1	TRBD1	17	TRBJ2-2	CASSEDLWAGGTGELFF
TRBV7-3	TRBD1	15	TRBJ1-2	CASSVSPGTGRGYTF
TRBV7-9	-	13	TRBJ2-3	CASSAQGLGTQYF
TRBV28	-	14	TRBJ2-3	CASSLYKSTDTQYF
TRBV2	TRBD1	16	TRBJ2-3	CASSVRGQGDPDTQYF
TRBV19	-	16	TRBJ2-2	CASSTAGTFNTGELFF
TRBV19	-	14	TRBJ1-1	CASSMIAMNTEAFF
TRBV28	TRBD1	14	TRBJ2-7	CATRYSGGTYEQYF
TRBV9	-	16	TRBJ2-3	CASSESATGGGDTQYF
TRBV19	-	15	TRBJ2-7	CASSTRQGGTYEQYF
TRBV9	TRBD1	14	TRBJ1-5	CASSVGQGDQPQHF
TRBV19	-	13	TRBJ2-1	CASSSGRNNEQFF
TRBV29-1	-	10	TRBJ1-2	CSGYILGYTF
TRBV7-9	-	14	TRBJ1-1	CASSLASEGTEAFF
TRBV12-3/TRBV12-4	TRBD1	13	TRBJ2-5	CASSLTGLETQYF
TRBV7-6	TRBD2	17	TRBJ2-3	CASSLVRAGGPRDTQYF
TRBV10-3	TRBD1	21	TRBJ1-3	CAISVGVLHPGGPRSGNTIYF
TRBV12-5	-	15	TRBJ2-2	CASGTRGGNTGELFF
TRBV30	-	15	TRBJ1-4	CAWSVPLGGREKLFF
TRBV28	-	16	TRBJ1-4	CASSKRGGAANEKLFF
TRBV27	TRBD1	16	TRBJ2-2	CASRITGGRYTGELFF
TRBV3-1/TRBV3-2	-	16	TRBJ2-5	CASSQAGGTPEGTQYF
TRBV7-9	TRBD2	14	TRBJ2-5	CASSLIAGQETQYF
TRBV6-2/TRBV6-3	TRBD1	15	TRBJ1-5	CASSYPFETGEPQHF
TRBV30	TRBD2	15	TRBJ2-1	CAWSVGLAGAESQFF
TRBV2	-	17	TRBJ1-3	CASSEFGGLSSGNTIYF
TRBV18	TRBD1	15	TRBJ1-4	CASSPGTGVGEKLFF
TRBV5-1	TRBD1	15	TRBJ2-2	CASSAGQEYTGELFF
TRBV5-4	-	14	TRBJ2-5	CASSSRDTQETQYF
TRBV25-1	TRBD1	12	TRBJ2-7	CASSVGDREQYF
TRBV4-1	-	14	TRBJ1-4	CASSQYGTYEKLFF
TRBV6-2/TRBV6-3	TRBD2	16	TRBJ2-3	CASSLLAGGFTDTQYF
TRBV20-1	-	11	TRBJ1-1	CSAGENTEAFF
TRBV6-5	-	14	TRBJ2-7	CASSYSVRNNEQYF
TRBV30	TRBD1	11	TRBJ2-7	CAVGTVWEQYF
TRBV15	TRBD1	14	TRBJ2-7	CATSPKTGGYEQYF
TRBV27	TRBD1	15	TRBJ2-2	CASSTTGSEAGELFF
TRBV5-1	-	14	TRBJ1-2	CASAGGTSNYGYTF
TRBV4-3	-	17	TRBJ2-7	CASSQEAGRGASYEQYF
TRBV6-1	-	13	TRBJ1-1	CASSELEGVKAFF
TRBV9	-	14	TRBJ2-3	CASSLGLSTDTQYF
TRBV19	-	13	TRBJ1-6	CASSLQWNSPLHF